The next 18 T cell receptor beta chains were all read from a single sample in a study of blood T cell repertoires in COVID-19. Data came from immunoSEQ multiplex PCR; TCRdb stores just in-frame clones and leaves some out. The sample shows about 170,000 clones, 70% to 90% of them seen only once. Sequencing was performed on peripheral blood. The receptors here all came from a woman of 80 years or more in a cohort sampled during active or convalescent COVID-19.

This clone has a handful of counts. This chain joins TRBV4-1 and TRBJ1-2; perhaps TRBD1 as D (5 bases). The V end lost 1 base, the J end lost 2 bases, and 11 bases lay between the germline ends. Germline V gene sequence: CDR1 MGHRA, CDR2 YSYEKL. This CDR3 comprises 15 residues. DNA of the CDR3: TGCGCCAGCAGCCAAGCCGCGACAGAAAACTATGGCTACACCTTC. Translated: CASSQAATENYGYTF.

V is TRBV5-1 and J is TRBJ1-1, with 7 bases aligning to TRBD1. This CDR3 has 14 residues. V lost 0 bases, J lost 1 base, and 0 bases stayed unmatched. CDR1 and CDR2 (germline): SGHRS, YFSETQ. The CDR3 coding sequence is TGCGCCAGCAGCTTGGAGGGGGCGAACACTGAAGCTTTCTTT. Residues: CASSLEGANTEAFF.

The chain employs TRBV10-3 and TRBJ2-7; 9 bases match TRBD1. CDR1 ENHRY and CDR2 SYGVKD come from the germline V gene. The CDR3 totals 15 residues. Losses at the gene ends were 4 bases for V and 3 bases for J; bases not matched to a gene: 7. The CDR3 bases are TGTGCCATCAGTGCGGAGGACAGGGGAGTCTACGAGCAGTACTTC. This sequence encodes CAISAEDRGVYEQYF.

The chain couples TRBV10-3 to TRBJ1-2; 11 bases line up with TRBD1. Germline V gene lookup returns CDR1 ENHRY and CDR2 SYGVKD. V gave up 10 bases and J gave up 5 bases; unmatched junction bases: 6. This CDR3 is 13 amino acids long. CDR3 protein: CATGQGARYGYTF. The CDR3 DNA sequence: TGTGCCACCGGACAGGGGGCAAGATATGGCTACACCTTC.

This chain joins TRBV4-1 and TRBJ1-4, with 9 bases aligning to TRBD1. CDR1 is MGHRA, CDR2 YSYEKL, per germline. This CDR3 contains 19 residues. V lost 0 bases, J lost 8 bases, and 16 bases stayed unmatched. The CDR3 reads CASSQDLPGQGFQSEKLFF. Here the CDR3 DNA reads TGCGCCAGCAGCCAAGATCTACCGGGACAGGGATTTCAGTCAGAAAAACTGTTTTTT.

V and J are TRBV6-5 and TRBJ2-3; TRBD2 agrees at 14 bases. Trimming took 6 bases from V and 7 from J; bases not matched to a gene: 6. Germline V gives CDR1 MNHEY, CDR2 SVGAGI. The CDR3 runs to 15 residues. Here the CDR3 reads CASRGGLAGGYTQYF. The CDR3, as DNA: TGTGCCAGCAGGGGCGGACTAGCGGGAGGTTATACGCAGTATTTT.

V gene TRBV19 combines with J gene TRBJ1-1, with D tentatively TRBD1 (5 bases). V shed 5 bases and J shed 3 bases, with 19 bases lying between them. From germline, CDR1 is LNHDA and CDR2 SQIVND (reference sequence). This CDR3 is built from 16 residues. The CDR3 DNA follows: TGTGCCAGTAGTTCTGGGGCAGGAAACACGCACACTGAAGCTTTCTTT. Amino acid sequence: CASSSGAGNTHTEAFF.

The chain is built from TRBV5-1 and TRBJ2-3, with 11 positions matching TRBD2. The J segment lost 0 bases and the V segment lost 0 bases, leaving 18 bases of the junction unmatched. The CDR3 loop spans 22 amino acids. CDR1 is SGHRS and CDR2 is YFSETQ in the germline V gene. The CDR3 loop reads CASSLERGLAEDGHFSTDTQYF. The CDR3 DNA sequence: TGCGCCAGCAGCTTGGAAAGGGGACTAGCGGAAGATGGCCATTTTAGCACAGATACGCAGTATTTT.

The chain recombines TRBV3-1 (or the pseudogene TRBV3-2) with TRBJ1-2, with 8 bases aligning to TRBD1. The V gene end was trimmed by 4 bases and the J gene end by 7 bases; junction bases not matched to a gene: 8. The CDR3 is 14 residues long. Germline V gene lookup returns CDR1 LGHDT and CDR2 YNNKEL (reference sequence). The CDR3 here is CASSREGTGRGYTF. CDR3 in DNA: TGTGCCAGCAGCCGAGAGGGGACAGGTCGTGGCTACACCTTC.

The genes are TRBV5-4 and TRBJ2-5; D unclear. Germline V lookup: CDR1 SGHNT, CDR2 YYREEE (reference sequence). CDR3 length: 14 residues. V was shortened by 2 bases and J by 0 bases, with 8 bases between the two germline ends. The CDR3 spells CASSLSSNQETQYF. CDR3 nucleotide sequence: TGTGCCAGCAGCTTAAGCTCCAACCAAGAGACCCAGTACTTC.

This chain links TRBV28 with TRBJ2-5; 13 positions match TRBD2. The ends lost 6 bases at V and 7 bases at J; junction bases unmatched: 14. CDR1 MDHEN and CDR2 SYDVKM come from the germline V gene. CDR3 size: 17 residues. CDR3 residues: CASSSPSLAGGRGTQYF. CDR3 nucleotides: TGTGCCAGCAGCTCCCCTTCACTAGCGGGGGGGCGGGGGACCCAGTACTTC.

This clone was observed a single time. This sequence joins TRBV18 and TRBJ2-1, with 7 nucleotides matching TRBD2. The CDR3 contains 17 residues. The junction had 10 bases not matched to a gene; V was cut back by 3 bases and J by 2 bases. Germline loops: CDR1 KGHSH, CDR2 LQKENI. CDR3 amino acids: CASSPRRASGTYNEQFF. For the CDR3, the DNA is TGTGCCAGCTCACCTCGACGTGCGAGCGGGACCTACAATGAGCAGTTCTTC. The full variable domain, completed using reference TRBV18 and TRBJ2-1, is NAGVMQNPRHLVRRRGQEARLRCSPMKGHSHVYWYRQLPEEGLKFMVYLQKENIIDESGMPKERFSAEFPKEGPSILRIQQVVRGDSAAYFCASSPRRASGTYNEQFFGPGTRLTVL.

This clone was detected once. V is TRBV18 and J is TRBJ2-2; TRBD2 matches at 8 bases. Unmatched junction bases numbered 13, after V lost 3 bases and J lost 7 bases. CDR1 and CDR2 from the germline V gene are KGHSH and LQKENI. The length of the CDR3 is 17 residues. CDR3 bases: TGTGCCAGCTCACCCGCAGCGGGAGCCACTCGGGGCGGGGAGCTGTTTTTT. Amino acid sequence: CASSPAAGATRGGELFF.

J is TRBJ1-2 and V is TRBV5-8, with 8 bases lining up with TRBD1. The CDR3 totals 13 residues. Germline lookup yields CDR1 SGHTS and CDR2 YDEGEE. J lost 9 bases, V lost 2 bases, and 6 bases had no gene match. The CDR3 spells CASSLYRGSRYTF. The CDR3 DNA sequence: TGTGCCAGCAGCTTATACAGGGGGTCTCGCTACACCTTC.

The CDR3 DNA follows: TGCGCCAGCAGTGAGTCGACGGGGAATTCGGCTTTCTTT. This gives the protein CASSESTGNSAFF. The chain employs TRBV10-1 and TRBJ1-1; D gene ambiguous. V lost 0 bases to trimming and J lost 11 bases, with 13 bases between them. This CDR3 has 13 residues. Germline V gene sequence: CDR1 WNHNN, CDR2 SYGVQD (reference sequence).

The rearrangement links TRBV28 to TRBJ2-3, with 11 nucleotides matching TRBD2. The CDR3 runs to 19 residues. In germline, CDR1 is MDHEN, CDR2 SYDVKM. V was clipped by 6 bases and J by 1 base; unmatched bases: 15. CDR3 DNA sequence: TGTGCCAGCAGCTGTACAAACTACGGGACTAGCGGTTGCACAGATACGCAGTATTTT. Protein sequence: CASSCTNYGTSGCTDTQYF.

V gene TRBV10-3 combines with J gene TRBJ2-3; 11 bases align to TRBD2. Losses at the gene ends were 6 bases for V and 5 bases for J; bases not matched to a gene: 10. Germline V gene data show CDR1 as ENHRY and CDR2 as SYGVKD. The CDR3 spans 16 residues. The DNA for the CDR3 is TGTGCCATCAGGGACTCACTAGCGGGGGCCGGAGATACGCAGTATTTT. Translated: CAIRDSLAGAGDTQYF.

The V gene is TRBV7-2, the J gene TRBJ2-1, with 8 positions matching TRBD2. The germline CDR1 and CDR2 sequences are SGHTA and FQGNSA. The ends lost 3 bases at V and 7 bases at J; junction bases unmatched: 11. The CDR3 consists of 16 residues. CDR3 amino acids: CASSLASGRVRNEQFF. The CDR3 DNA follows: TGTGCCAGCAGCTTGGCGAGCGGGAGAGTCAGGAATGAGCAGTTCTTC.